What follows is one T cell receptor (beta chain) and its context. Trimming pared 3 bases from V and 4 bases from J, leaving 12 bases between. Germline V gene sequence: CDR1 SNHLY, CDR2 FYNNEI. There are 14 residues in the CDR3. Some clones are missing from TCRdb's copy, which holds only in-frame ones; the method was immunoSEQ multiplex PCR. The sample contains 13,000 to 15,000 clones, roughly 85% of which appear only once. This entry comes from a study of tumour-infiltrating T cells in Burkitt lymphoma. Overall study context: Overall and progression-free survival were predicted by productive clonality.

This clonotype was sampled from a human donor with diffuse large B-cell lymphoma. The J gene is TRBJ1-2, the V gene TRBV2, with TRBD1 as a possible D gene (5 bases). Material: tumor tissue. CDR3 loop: CASSDKGQGYGYTF. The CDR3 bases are TGTGCCAGCAGTGACAAGGGGCAGGGCTATGGCTACACCTTC.